Given below is one T cell receptor (beta chain) in context. The antigen remains undetermined. These data are taken from a study of T cell responses to AZD1222 COVID-19 vaccine. Broader study findings: Nearly half of the spike-specific TCRs reportedly recognize variant regions that carry no mutations. Just a handful of AZD1222 recipients tested seropositive at baseline. Vaccine-associated CD4 TCRs ranged over spike, dominating at 160-218 and 743-854.

Timing groups of about 4 and about 12 weeks for second doses were pooled. Germline CDR1 and CDR2: MDHEN and SYDVKM. There are 14 residues in the CDR3. Deletions cut 2 bases from V and 4 bases from J, with 8 bases between. Only in-frame clones appear in the TCRdb table, and some are missing; sequencing was by immunoSEQ multiplex PCR. The sample lists under 150,000 clones, about 92% occurring once. This chain connects TRBV28 to TRBJ1-4; no definite D call. This material consisted of peripheral blood, taken 28 days after the second AZD1222 dose. The sequence came from an adult who received the AZD1222 COVID-19 vaccine. The CDR3 protein is CASSLPGFNEKLFF. The CDR3 DNA reads TGTGCCAGCAGTTTACCGGGGTTTAATGAAAAACTGTTTTTT.